This T cell receptor (beta chain) was identified during a study of T cells in Graves' hyperthyroidism and ophthalmopathy. Concerning this clonotype itself: A clone one base away is much larger, so this may be a read error.

It was RNA transcripts that yielded the amplified TCR beta CDR3 regions. In the first-round RT-PCR of the TCR CDR3, the HTBI primer set was used. TCRdb reanalysed the multiplex PCR reads using MiXCR and keeps one entry per CDR3 protein. Found here are some 570,000 distinct CDR3 sequences, roughly 15% of them singletons; the top ten hold around 17%. Germline assignment: CDR1 PRHDT and CDR2 FYEKMQ (reference sequence). The CDR3 extends over 16 amino acids. The PBMCs studied were ones that came from 10 ml fresh peripheral blood. This clonotype was sampled from a woman aged 18-29 years with Graves' ophthalmopathy. The sequenced material came from blood. This chain connects TRBV13 to TRBJ2-2; 8 nucleotides line up with TRBD1. CDR3 loop: CASSPEDRVFTGELVF. The CDR3 DNA reads as TGTGCCAGCAGCCCCGAGGACAGGGTCTTCACCGGGGAGCTGGTTTTT.